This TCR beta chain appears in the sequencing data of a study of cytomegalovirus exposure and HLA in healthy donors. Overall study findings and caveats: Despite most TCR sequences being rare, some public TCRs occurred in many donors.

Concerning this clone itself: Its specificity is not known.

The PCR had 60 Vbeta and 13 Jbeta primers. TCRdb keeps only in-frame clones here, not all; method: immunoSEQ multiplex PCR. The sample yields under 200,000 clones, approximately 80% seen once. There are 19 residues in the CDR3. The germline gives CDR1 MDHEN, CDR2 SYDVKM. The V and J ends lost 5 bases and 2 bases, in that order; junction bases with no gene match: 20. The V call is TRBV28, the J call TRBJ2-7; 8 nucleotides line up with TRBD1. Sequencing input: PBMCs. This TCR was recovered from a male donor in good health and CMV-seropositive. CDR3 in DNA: TGTGCCAGCAGTCTCTCGCGGACAGGGAAAATAACGGCCCCCTACGAGCAGTACTTC. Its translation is CASSLSRTGKITAPYEQYF.